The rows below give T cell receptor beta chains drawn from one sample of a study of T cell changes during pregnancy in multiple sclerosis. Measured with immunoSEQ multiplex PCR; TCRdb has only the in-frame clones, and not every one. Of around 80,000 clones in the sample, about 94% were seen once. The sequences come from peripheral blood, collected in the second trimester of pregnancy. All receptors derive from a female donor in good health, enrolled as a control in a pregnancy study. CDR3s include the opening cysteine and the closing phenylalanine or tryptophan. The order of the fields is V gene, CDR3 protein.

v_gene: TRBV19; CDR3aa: CASSILGDTQYF
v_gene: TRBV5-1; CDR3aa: CATAIGSPGELFF
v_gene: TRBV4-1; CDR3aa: CASSHDRQAQGGNTIYF
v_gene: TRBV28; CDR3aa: CASSLWGRANEKLFF
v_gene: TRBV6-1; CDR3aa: CASSEPGDTQYF
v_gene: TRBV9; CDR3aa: CASSVDRNTGELFF
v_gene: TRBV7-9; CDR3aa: CASTKWDRAPYNEQFF
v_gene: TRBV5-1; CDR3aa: CASSLESQGAGTGELFF
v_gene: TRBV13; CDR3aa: CASSLGPSPSYEQYF
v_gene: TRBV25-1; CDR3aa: CASSVTDQSLYEQYF
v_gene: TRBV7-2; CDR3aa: CASSPVGTRLVGDTQYF
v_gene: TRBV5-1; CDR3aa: CASSWAGLSTDTQYF
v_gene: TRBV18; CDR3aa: CASSPPPGVDEQFF
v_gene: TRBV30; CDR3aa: CALGGVGSNQPQHF
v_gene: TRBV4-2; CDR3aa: CASSQEPTSGIYNEQFF
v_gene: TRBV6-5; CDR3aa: CASSYSTGGQETQYF
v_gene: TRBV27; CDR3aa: CASRTSGSYGYTF
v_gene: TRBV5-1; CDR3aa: CASSLYGQGYTGELFF
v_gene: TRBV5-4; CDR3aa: CASSSEGLAYNEQFF
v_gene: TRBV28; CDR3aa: CASTSQAGEQYF
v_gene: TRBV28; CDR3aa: CASSSIARDEQFF
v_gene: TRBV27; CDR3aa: CASSLYSGRANTGELFF
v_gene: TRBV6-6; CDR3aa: CASSYSSASHEQYF
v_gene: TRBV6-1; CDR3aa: CASSIDRGGYEQYF
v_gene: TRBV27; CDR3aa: CASSSSHGTRDNRRSGNQPQHF
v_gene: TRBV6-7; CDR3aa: CASSSPPHEQYF
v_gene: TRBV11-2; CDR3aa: CASTPGGNIQETQYF
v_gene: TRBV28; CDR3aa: CASTLIGAASGQPQHF
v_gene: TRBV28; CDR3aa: CASNLGAQAEAFF
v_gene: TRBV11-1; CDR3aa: CASSRLAGGQYEQYF
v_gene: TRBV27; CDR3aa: CASSWDRSSYEQYF
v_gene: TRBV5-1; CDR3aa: CASSSNGQTYEQYF
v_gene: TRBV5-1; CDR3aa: CASSLTSGRAGANVLTF
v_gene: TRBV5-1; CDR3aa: CASSSTGAETQYF
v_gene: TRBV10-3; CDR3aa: CAISEVTGLSTDTQYF
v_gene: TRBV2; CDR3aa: CASSGSGGNYNEQFF
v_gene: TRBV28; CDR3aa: CASSGSGTGEPYEQYF
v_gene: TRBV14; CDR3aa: CASSQITGARAPEAFF
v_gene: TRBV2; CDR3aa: CASRGGLVFYEQYF
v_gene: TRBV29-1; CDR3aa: CSVDGLAGVSTNEQYF
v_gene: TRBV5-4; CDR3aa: CASSLAVRGNTEAFF
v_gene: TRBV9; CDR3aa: CASSPREGLAGGIYEQYF
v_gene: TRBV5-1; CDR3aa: CASSTGTSVETQYF
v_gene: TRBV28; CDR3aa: CASSLRTSSYEQYF
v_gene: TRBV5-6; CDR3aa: CASSLYSSGSRETQYF
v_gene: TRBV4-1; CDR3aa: CASSQDRASGRYWNEQFF
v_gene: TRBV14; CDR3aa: CASSQGLAGAGDIQYF
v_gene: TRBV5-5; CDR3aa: CASRPGGRLAYEQYF
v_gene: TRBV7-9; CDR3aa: CASSSYRGLKQETQYF